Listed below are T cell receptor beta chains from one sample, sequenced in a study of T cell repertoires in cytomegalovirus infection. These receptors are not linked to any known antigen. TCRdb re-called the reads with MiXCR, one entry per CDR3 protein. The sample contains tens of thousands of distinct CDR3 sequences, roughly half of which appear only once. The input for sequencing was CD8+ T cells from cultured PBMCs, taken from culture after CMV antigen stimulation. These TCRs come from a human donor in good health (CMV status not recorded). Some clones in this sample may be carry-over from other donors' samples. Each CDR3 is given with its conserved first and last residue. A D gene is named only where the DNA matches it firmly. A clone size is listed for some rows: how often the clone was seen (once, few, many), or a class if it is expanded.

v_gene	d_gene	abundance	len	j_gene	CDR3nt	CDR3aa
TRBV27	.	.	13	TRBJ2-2	TGTGCCAGCAGTTTACCGGGCACCGGGGAGCTGTTTTTT	CASSLPGTGELFF
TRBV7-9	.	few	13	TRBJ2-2	TGTGCCAGCAGCCCCTACGGCAGGGAGGAGCTGTTTTTT	CASSPYGREELFF
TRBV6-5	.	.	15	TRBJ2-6	TGTGCCAGCAGTTACGGTCGAGCCGGGGCCAACGTCCTGACTTTC	CASSYGRAGANVLTF
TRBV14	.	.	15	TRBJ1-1	TGTGCCAGCAGCCTTCCTCCCAGGGCGAACACTGAAGCTTTCTTT	CASSLPPRANTEAFF
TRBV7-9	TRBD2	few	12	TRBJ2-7	TGTGCCAGCAGCTCTAGCGGCTACGAGCAGTACTTC	CASSSSGYEQYF
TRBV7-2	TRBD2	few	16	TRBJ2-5	TGTGCCAGCAGCTTATCGCTAGCGGGTGCCCAAGAGACCCAGTACTTC	CASSLSLAGAQETQYF
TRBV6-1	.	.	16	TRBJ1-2	TGTGCCAGCAGGCTTCCAGGACATAACTCTAACTATGGCTACACCTTC	CASRLPGHNSNYGYTF
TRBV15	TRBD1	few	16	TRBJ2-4	TGTGCCACCAGCAGTGACAGGGAAATAGCCAAAAACATTCAGTACTTC	CATSSDREIAKNIQYF
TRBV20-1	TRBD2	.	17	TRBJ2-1	TGCAGTGTTCCCAAATTTTCAGCGGGAGGGCCCTACAATGAGGAGTTCTTC	CSVPKFSAGGPYNEEFF
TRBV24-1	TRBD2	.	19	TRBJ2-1	TGTGCCACCAGTGATCCAGTACCGGGACTAGCGGGCCGATACAATGAGCAGTTCTTC	CATSDPVPGLAGRYNEQFF
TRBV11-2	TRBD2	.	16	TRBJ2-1	TGTGCCAGCCGACCAGACAGCGGGGGGGCGAGAAATGAGCAGTTCTTC	CASRPDSGGARNEQFF
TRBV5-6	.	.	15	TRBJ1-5	TGTGCCAGCAGCTCCCTGGACAGCCGCAATCAGCCCCAGCATTTT	CASSSLDSRNQPQHF
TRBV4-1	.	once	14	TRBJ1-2	TGCGCCAGCAGCCAGGCTACAGGGCATGATGGCTACACCTTC	CASSQATGHDGYTF
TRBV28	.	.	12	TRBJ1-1	TGTGCCAGCAGGCCACGTGGGGGGTCCGCTTTCTTT	CASRPRGGSAFF
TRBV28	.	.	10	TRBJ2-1	TGTGCCAGCAGTACATATGAGCAGTTCTTC	CASSTYEQFF
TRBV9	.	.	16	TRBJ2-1	TGTGCCAGCACCCCCGGTCGACTACCGGGCGGGGTAGAGCAGTTCTTC	CASTPGRLPGGVEQFF
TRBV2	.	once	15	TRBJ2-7	TGTGCCAGCAGTGTTTCTGGGATAGAGCGCTACGAGCAGTACTTC	CASSVSGIERYEQYF
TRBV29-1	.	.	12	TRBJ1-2	TGCAGCGTTGGCAGGGCTAACTATGGCTACACCTTC	CSVGRANYGYTF
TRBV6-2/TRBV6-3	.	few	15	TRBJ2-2	TGTGCCAGCAGTTACTCGGTCCCTTTGACCGGGGAGCTGTTTTTT	CASSYSVPLTGELFF
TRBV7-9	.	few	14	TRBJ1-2	TGTGCCAGCAGCTTATCGACAGCTAACTATGGCTACACCTTC	CASSLSTANYGYTF
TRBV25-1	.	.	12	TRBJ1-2	TGTGCCAGCAGTCGGGAGGGGGACGGCTACACCTTC	CASSREGDGYTF
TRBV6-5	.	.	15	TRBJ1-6	TGTGCCAGCAGTTACCTTCTCCGGAGAGACTCACCCCTCCACTTT	CASSYLLRRDSPLHF
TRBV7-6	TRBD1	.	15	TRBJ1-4	TGTGCCAGCAGCGCGGACGGACAGGTGAATGAAAAACTGTTTTTT	CASSADGQVNEKLFF
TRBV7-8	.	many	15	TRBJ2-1	TGTGCCAGCAGCTTGGAGTTATCGCCATACAATGAGCAGTTCTTC	CASSLELSPYNEQFF
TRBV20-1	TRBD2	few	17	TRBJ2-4	TGCAGTGCCATGGGGCGGGGGGCGCCCGTAGCCAAAAACATTCAGTACTTC	CSAMGRGAPVAKNIQYF
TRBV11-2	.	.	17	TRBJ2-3	TGTGCCAGCAGCCTAGGAGACAGGGGAGGGACCACAGATACGCAGTATTTT	CASSLGDRGGTTDTQYF
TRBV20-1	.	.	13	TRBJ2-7	TGCAGTGCCGAGCACTCCGAGCCTTACGAGCAGTACTTC	CSAEHSEPYEQYF
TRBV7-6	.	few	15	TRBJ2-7	TGTGCCAGCAGCTTAGTATTAGGGTCCTCCTACGAGCAGTACTTC	CASSLVLGSSYEQYF
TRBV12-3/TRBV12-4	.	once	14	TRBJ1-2	TGTGCCAGCAGTTTTGGCGGGCCTAACTATGGCTACACCTTC	CASSFGGPNYGYTF
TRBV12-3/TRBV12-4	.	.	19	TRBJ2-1	TGTGCCAGCAGTTTGTCGGCTCTGGCGGCCTTGAGCTCCTACAATGAGCAGTTCTTC	CASSLSALAALSSYNEQFF
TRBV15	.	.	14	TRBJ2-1	TGTGCCACCAGCCGGAGGGGGACCTACAATGAGCAGTTCTTC	CATSRRGTYNEQFF
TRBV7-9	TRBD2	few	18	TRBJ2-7	TGTGCCAGCAGCTCAAGCTTAGAGACTAGCGGGAATATCGACGAGCAGTACTTC	CASSSSLETSGNIDEQYF
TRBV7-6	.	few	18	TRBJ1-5	TGTGCCAGCAGCTTAGGGGGGGGTTGTGCTGCGAACAATCAGCCCCAGCATTTT	CASSLGGGCAANNQPQHF
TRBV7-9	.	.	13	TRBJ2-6	TGTGCCAGCAGCCCCTCGAGGGCCAACGTCCTGACTTTC	CASSPSRANVLTF
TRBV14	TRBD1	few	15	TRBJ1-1	TGTGCCAGCAGCTATGGACAGGGAACGAACACTGAAGCTTTCTTT	CASSYGQGTNTEAFF